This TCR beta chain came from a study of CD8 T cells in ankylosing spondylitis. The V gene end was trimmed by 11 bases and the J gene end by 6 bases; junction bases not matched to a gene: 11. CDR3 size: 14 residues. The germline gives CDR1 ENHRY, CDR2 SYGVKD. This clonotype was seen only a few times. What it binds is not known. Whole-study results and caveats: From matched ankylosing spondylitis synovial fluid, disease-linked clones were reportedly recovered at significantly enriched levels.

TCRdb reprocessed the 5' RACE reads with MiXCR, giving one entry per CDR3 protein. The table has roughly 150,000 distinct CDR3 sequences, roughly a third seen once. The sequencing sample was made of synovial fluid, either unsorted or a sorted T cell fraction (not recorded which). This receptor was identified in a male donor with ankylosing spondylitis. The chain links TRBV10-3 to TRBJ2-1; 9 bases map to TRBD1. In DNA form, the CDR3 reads TGTGCCTCCCCCCCGGGACAGGGTTGCAATGAGCAGTTCTTC. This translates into CASPPGQGCNEQFF.